These T cell receptor beta chains were read from a single sample in a study of T cells in localized non-small cell lung cancer. Data came from immunoSEQ multiplex PCR; TCRdb stores just in-frame clones and leaves some out. The repertoire holds some 21,000 clones, with approximately 90% as singletons. The specimen comprised peripheral blood, sampled before any cancer treatment. All receptors come from a woman aged 35 to 69 with stage I lung adenocarcinoma. The CDR3 runs from the conserved cysteine through the conserved F or W. A D gene is named only where the DNA matches it firmly. Part of the rows lack a size; the others show once, few, many or a class for expanded clones.

CDR3 DNA: TGTGCCAGCAGCCTGGGACTTACCACCGGGGAGCTGTTTTTT; CDR3 protein: CASSLGLTTGELFF; J gene: TRBJ2-2; V gene: TRBV7-2; clone size: .; D gene: .
CDR3 DNA: TGTGCCAGCTCACCCTCGGCCGACGGTTACGAGCAGTACTTC; CDR3 protein: CASSPSADGYEQYF; J gene: TRBJ2-7; V gene: TRBV18; clone size: .; D gene: .
CDR3 DNA: TGTGCCAGCTCACCAGGGGTTGATGAAAAACTGTTTTTT; CDR3 protein: CASSPGVDEKLFF; J gene: TRBJ1-4; V gene: TRBV18; clone size: .; D gene: .
CDR3 DNA: TGTGCCAGCAGCACCGACCTAGGCCACTATGGCTACACCTTC; CDR3 protein: CASSTDLGHYGYTF; J gene: TRBJ1-2; V gene: TRBV7-9; clone size: .; D gene: .
CDR3 DNA: TGTGCCAGCAGCCAAGGGGACTCGGGGGGCTATGGCTACACCTTC; CDR3 protein: CASSQGDSGGYGYTF; J gene: TRBJ1-2; V gene: TRBV14; clone size: .; D gene: .
CDR3 DNA: TGTGCCAGTTCGGGTTCCCCTACTTTTAATTCACCCCTCCACTTT; CDR3 protein: CASSGSPTFNSPLHF; J gene: TRBJ1-6; V gene: TRBV7-2; clone size: once; D gene: .
CDR3 DNA: TGTGCCAGTAGCCGCGGGCTTTATACTGGCAATGAGCAGTTCTTC; CDR3 protein: CASSRGLYTGNEQFF; J gene: TRBJ2-1; V gene: TRBV19; clone size: .; D gene: .
CDR3 DNA: TGTGCCAGCAGCTTAAGACAGGCGAACCCGGGCATCTACGAGCAGTACTTC; CDR3 protein: CASSLRQANPGIYEQYF; J gene: TRBJ2-7; V gene: TRBV7-8; clone size: .; D gene: .
CDR3 DNA: TGTGCCAGCAGTTACGGGCCGATAACCCCTGGGGGCGGCTACACCTTC; CDR3 protein: CASSYGPITPGGGYTF; J gene: TRBJ1-2; V gene: TRBV6-5; clone size: .; D gene: .
CDR3 DNA: TGTGCCAGCAGCTCCGAAACAGATACGCAGTATTTT; CDR3 protein: CASSSETDTQYF; J gene: TRBJ2-3; V gene: TRBV7-9; clone size: .; D gene: .
CDR3 DNA: TGTGCCAGCGAGGGGTTTAGCAATCAGCCCCAGCATTTT; CDR3 protein: CASEGFSNQPQHF; J gene: TRBJ1-5; V gene: TRBV28; clone size: few; D gene: .
CDR3 DNA: TGTGCCAGCAAAACTAGCGGGAGCTCCTACAATGAGCAGTTCTTC; CDR3 protein: CASKTSGSSYNEQFF; J gene: TRBJ2-1; V gene: TRBV6-6; clone size: .; D gene: TRBD2
CDR3 DNA: TGTGCCAGCGGGCAACAGGTGCCCGGGGAGCTGTTTTTT; CDR3 protein: CASGQQVPGELFF; J gene: TRBJ2-2; V gene: TRBV21-1; clone size: .; D gene: .
CDR3 DNA: TGTGCCAGCAGCCCGAGGACTAGCGGGAGGAGCGGTGAGCAGTTCTTC; CDR3 protein: CASSPRTSGRSGEQFF; J gene: TRBJ2-1; V gene: TRBV7-8; clone size: .; D gene: TRBD2
CDR3 DNA: TGTGCCAGCAGCGATTACTACGAGCAGTACTTC; CDR3 protein: CASSDYYEQYF; J gene: TRBJ2-7; V gene: TRBV7-8; clone size: .; D gene: .
CDR3 DNA: TGCGCCAGCAGCCTCGGGACTCATAACACCGGGGAGCTGTTTTTT; CDR3 protein: CASSLGTHNTGELFF; J gene: TRBJ2-2; V gene: TRBV5-1; clone size: .; D gene: .
CDR3 DNA: TGTGCCAGCAGCGCCTCCGGGACGAACTATGGCTACACCTTC; CDR3 protein: CASSASGTNYGYTF; J gene: TRBJ1-2; V gene: TRBV7-9; clone size: few; D gene: .
CDR3 DNA: TGTGCCAGCGGGGTCGGCTCCTTCGAGCAGTACTTC; CDR3 protein: CASGVGSFEQYF; J gene: TRBJ2-7; V gene: TRBV28; clone size: .; D gene: .
CDR3 DNA: TGTGCCAGCAGCATGAGGACAGGAACCATTGTTGAAGCTTTCTTT; CDR3 protein: CASSMRTGTIVEAFF; J gene: TRBJ1-1; V gene: TRBV11-2; clone size: .; D gene: TRBD1
CDR3 DNA: TGTGCCAGTAGTATCCCTCCCCGGGAGGATGAGCAGTTCTTC; CDR3 protein: CASSIPPREDEQFF; J gene: TRBJ2-1; V gene: TRBV19; clone size: .; D gene: TRBD2
CDR3 DNA: TGTGCCAGCAGTCTAACTAGCCTAGGTGAGCAGTTCTTC; CDR3 protein: CASSLTSLGEQFF; J gene: TRBJ2-1; V gene: TRBV13; clone size: .; D gene: .
CDR3 DNA: TGTGCCAGCCACAGGGGTTATCAGCCCCAGCATTTT; CDR3 protein: CASHRGYQPQHF; J gene: TRBJ1-5; V gene: TRBV28; clone size: .; D gene: TRBD1
CDR3 DNA: TGTGCCAGCAGTTTATGGGGGGGCCGTGGCTACACCTTC; CDR3 protein: CASSLWGGRGYTF; J gene: TRBJ1-2; V gene: TRBV28; clone size: .; D gene: .